A single TCR beta chain is shown here with its context. Deletions cut 3 bases from V and 6 bases from J, with 15 bases between. The CDR3 contains 15 residues. Germline V CDR1 and CDR2: SGHVS, FQNEAQ. Profiled with immunoSEQ multiplex PCR; TCRdb holds only in-frame clones, not every one. Counted here are under 150,000 clones, almost 95% occurring once; the ten biggest clones make up about a tenth. The sample comes from a study of T cell responses to AZD1222 COVID-19 vaccine. The receptor was derived from an adult who received the AZD1222 COVID-19 vaccine. The material sequenced was peripheral blood, taken 28 days after the second AZD1222 dose. This chain joins TRBV7-8 and TRBJ1-5; no reliable D call. The CDR3 protein is CASSFRPDWGQPQHF. The CDR3 bases are TGTGCCAGCAGCTTCCGCCCCGACTGGGGTCAGCCCCAGCATTTT.